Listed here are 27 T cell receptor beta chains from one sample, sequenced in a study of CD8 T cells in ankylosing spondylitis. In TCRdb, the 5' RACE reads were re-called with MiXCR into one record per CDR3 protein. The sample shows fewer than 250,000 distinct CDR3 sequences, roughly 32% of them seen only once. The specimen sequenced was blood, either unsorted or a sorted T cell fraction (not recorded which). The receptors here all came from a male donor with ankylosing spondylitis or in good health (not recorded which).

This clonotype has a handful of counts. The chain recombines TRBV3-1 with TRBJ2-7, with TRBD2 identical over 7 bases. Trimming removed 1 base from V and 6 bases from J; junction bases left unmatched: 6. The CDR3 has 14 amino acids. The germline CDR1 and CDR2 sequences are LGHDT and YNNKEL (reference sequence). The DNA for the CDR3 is TGTGCCAGCAGCCAAGGCCGGGGGGTGGGCGAGCAGTACTTC. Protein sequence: CASSQGRGVGEQYF.

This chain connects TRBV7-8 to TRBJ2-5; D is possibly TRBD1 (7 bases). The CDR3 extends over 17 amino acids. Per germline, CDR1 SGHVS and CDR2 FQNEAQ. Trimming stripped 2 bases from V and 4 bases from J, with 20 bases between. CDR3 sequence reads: CASSLMEGAVEGETQYF. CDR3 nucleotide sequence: TGTGCCAGCAGCTTAATGGAGGGGGCTGTAGAAGGAGAGACCCAGTACTTC. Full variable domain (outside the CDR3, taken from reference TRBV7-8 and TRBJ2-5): GAGVSQSPRYKVAKRGQDVALRCDPISGHVSLFWYQQALGQGPEFLTYFQNEAQLDKSGLPSDRFFAERPEGSVSTLKIQRTQQEDSAVYLCASSLMEGAVEGETQYFGPGTRLLVL.

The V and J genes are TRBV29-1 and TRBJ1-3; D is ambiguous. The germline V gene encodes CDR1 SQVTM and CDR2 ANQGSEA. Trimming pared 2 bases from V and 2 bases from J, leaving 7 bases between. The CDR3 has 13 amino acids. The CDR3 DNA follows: TGCAGCGTTGAATTTCGAGCTGGAAACACCATATATTTT. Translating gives CSVEFRAGNTIYF.

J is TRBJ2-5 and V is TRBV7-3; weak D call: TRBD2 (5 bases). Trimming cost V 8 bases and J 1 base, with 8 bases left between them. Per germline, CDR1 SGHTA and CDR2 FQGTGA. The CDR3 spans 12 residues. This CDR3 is CASLEVQETQYF. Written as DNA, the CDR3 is TGTGCCAGCCTGGAGGTCCAAGAGACCCAGTACTTC.

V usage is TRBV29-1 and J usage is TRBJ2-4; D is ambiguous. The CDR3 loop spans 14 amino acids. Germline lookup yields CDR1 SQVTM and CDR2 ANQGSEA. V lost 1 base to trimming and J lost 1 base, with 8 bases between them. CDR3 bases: TGCAGCGTTGAAGGCGGCCCGGCCAAAAACATTCAGTACTTC. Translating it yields CSVEGGPAKNIQYF.

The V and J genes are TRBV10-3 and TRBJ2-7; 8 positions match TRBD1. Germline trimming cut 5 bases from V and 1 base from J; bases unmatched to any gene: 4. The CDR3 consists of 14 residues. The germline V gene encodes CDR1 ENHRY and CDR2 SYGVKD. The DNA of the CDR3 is TGTGCCATCAGTCAAGGGACAGGATCCTACGAGCAGTACTTC. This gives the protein CAISQGTGSYEQYF.

The CDR3 loop is CASSQRGLNNEKLFF. CDR3 coding DNA: TGTGCCAGCAGCCAAAGGGGACTGAATAATGAAAAACTGTTTTTT. The rearrangement joins TRBV4-2 to TRBJ1-4, with D possibly matching TRBD1 (5 bases). The CDR3 has 15 amino acids. Trimming stripped 2 bases from V and 4 bases from J, with 11 bases between. Germline assignment: CDR1 LGHNA and CDR2 YNFKEQ.

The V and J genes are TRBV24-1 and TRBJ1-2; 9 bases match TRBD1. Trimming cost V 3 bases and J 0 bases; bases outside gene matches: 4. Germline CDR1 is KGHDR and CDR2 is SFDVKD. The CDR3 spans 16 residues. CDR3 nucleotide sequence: TGTGCCACCAGTGATCCCGGACAGGGGTCTAACTATGGCTACACCTTC. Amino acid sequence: CATSDPGQGSNYGYTF.

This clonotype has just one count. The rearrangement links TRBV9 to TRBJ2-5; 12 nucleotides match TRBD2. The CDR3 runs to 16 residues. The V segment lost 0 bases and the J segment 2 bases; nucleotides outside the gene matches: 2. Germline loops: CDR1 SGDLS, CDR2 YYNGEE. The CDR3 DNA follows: TGTGCCAGCAGCGTAGCTACTAGCGGGGGGCAAGAGACCCAGTACTTC. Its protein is CASSVATSGGQETQYF.

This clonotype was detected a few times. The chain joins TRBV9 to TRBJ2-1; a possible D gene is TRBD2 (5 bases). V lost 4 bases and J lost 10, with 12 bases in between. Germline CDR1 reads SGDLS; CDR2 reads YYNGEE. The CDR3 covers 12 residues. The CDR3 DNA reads TGTGCCAGCAGCCCCGTTAGCGCGGAGCAGTTCTTC. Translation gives CASSPVSAEQFF. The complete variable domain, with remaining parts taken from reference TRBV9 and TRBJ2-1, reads DSGVTQTPKHLITATGQRVTLRCSPRSGDLSVYWYQQSLDQGLQFLIQYYNGEERAKGNILERFSAQQFPDLHSELNLSSLELGDSALYFCASSPVSAEQFFGPGTRLTVL.

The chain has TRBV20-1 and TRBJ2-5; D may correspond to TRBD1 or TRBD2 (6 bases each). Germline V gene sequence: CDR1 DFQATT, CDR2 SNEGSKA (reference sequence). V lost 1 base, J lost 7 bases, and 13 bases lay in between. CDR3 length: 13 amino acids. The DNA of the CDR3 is TGCAGTGCTAGAGCCGGGGGCCAGGCGACCCAGTACTTC. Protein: CSARAGGQATQYF.

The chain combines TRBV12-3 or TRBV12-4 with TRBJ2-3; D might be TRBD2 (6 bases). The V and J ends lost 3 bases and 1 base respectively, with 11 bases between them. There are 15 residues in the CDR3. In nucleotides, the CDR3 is TGTGCCAGCAGTTTCTTGGGACTCCGCACAGATACGCAGTATTTT. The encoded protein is CASSFLGLRTDTQYF.

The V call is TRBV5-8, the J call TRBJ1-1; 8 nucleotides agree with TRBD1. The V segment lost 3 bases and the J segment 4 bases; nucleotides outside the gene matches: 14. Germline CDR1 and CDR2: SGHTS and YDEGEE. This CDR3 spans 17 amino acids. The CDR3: CASSYRHGRGQGTEAFF. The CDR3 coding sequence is TGTGCCAGCAGCTACCGTCACGGCAGGGGGCAGGGCACTGAAGCTTTCTTT.

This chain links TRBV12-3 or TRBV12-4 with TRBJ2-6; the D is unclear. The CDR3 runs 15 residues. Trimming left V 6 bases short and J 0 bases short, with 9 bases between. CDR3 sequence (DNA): TGTGCCAGCAGCGACTCGCCCTCTGGGGCCAACGTCCTGACTTTC. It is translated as CASSDSPSGANVLTF.

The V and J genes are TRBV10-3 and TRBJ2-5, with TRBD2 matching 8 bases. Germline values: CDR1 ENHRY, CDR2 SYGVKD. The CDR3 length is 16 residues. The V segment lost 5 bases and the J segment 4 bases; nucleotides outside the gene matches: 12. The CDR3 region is CAISSGGPTTVETQYF. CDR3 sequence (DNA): TGTGCCATCAGTAGCGGGGGCCCAACTACAGTAGAGACCCAGTACTTC.

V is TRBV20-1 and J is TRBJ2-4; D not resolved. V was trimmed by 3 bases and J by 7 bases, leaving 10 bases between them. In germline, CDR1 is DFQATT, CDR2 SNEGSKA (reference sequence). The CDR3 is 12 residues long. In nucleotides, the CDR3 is TGCAGTGCTAGTACCGGGCCGAACATTCAGTACTTC. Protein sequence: CSASTGPNIQYF.

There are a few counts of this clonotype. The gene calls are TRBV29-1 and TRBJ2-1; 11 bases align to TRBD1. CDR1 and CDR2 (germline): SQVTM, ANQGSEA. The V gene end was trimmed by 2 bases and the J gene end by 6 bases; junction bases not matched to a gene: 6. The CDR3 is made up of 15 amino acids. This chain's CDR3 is CSVERDRGYSNEQFF. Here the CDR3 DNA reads TGCAGCGTTGAAAGGGACAGGGGGTATTCCAATGAGCAGTTCTTC.

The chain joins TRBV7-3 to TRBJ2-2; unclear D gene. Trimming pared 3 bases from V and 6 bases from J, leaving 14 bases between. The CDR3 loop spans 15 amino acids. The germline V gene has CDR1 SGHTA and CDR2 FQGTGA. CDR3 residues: CASSLDLYGAGELFF. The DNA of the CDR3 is TGTGCCAGCAGCTTGGATTTATATGGGGCCGGGGAGCTGTTTTTT.

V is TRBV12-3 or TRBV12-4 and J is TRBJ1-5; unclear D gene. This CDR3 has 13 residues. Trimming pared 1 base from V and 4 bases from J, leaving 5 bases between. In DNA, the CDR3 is TGTGCCAGCAGTTTAGACGAGAATCAGCCCCAGCATTTT. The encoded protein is CASSLDENQPQHF.

The CDR3 sequence is CASSLAAGLGYGYTF. DNA for the CDR3: TGTGCCAGCAGCTTAGCGGCAGGGCTTGGCTATGGCTACACCTTC. The chain carries TRBV7-2 and TRBJ1-2; D might be TRBD1 (5 bases). V lost 0 bases, J lost 4 bases, and 12 bases lay in between. The CDR3 has 15 residues. Germline loops: CDR1 SGHTA, CDR2 FQGNSA.

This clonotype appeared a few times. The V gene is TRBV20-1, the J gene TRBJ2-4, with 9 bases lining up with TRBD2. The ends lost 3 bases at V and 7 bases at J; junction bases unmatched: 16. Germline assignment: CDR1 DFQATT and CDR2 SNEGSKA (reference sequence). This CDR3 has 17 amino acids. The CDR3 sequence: CSARRDLERGAWNIQYF. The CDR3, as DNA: TGCAGTGCTAGGAGGGATTTGGAGCGGGGGGCCTGGAACATTCAGTACTTC.

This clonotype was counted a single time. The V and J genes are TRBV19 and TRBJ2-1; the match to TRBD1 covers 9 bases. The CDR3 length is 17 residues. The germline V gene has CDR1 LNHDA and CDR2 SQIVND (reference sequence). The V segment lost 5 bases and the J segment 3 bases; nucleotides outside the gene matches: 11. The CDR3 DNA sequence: TGTGCCAGTAGTGACAAGCCCGGGACAGGGAGCTACAATGAGCAGTTCTTC. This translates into CASSDKPGTGSYNEQFF.

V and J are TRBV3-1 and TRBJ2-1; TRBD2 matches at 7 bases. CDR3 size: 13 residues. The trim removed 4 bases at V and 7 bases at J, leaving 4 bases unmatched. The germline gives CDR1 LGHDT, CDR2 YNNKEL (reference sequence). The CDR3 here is CASSLRGENEQFF. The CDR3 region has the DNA TGTGCCAGCAGCCTCCGGGGGGAGAATGAGCAGTTCTTC.

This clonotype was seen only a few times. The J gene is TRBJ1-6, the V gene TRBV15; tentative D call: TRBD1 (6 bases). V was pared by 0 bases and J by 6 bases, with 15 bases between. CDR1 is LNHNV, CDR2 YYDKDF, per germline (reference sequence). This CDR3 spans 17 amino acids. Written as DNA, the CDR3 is TGTGCCACCAGCAGAGATCCGGGGGCAGGGTTTAATTCACCCCTCCACTTT. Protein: CATSRDPGAGFNSPLHF.

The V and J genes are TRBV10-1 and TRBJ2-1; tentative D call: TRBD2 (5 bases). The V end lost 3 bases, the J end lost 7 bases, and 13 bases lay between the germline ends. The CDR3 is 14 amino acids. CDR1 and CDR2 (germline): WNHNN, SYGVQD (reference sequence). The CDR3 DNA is TGCGCCAGCAGTGACCCTCAACGGGGTAATGAGCAGTTCTTC. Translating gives CASSDPQRGNEQFF.

DNA of the CDR3: TGTGCCAGCAGCCCGGGGACGGCCGGGGAGCTGTTTTTT. It yields the protein CASSPGTAGELFF. The gene calls are TRBV7-2 and TRBJ2-2; either TRBD1 or TRBD2 may fit D (5 bases each). The CDR3 is made up of 13 amino acids. V was clipped by 5 bases and J by 6 bases, with 10 bases between them. Germline V gene sequence: CDR1 SGHTA, CDR2 FQGNSA. Full variable domain (missing parts from reference TRBV7-2 and TRBJ2-2): GAGVSQSPSNKVTEKGKDVELRCDPISGHTALYWYRQSLGQGLEFLIYFQGNSAPDKSGLPSDRFSAERTGGSVSTLTIQRTQQEDSAVYLCASSPGTAGELFFGEGSRLTVL.

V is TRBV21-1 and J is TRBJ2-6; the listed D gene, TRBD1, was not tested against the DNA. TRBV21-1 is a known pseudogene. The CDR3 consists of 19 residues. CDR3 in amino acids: CASRTGTGRSPSGANVLTF. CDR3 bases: TGTGCCAGCAGAACCGGGACAGGGAGGTCCCCCTCTGGGGCCAACGTCCTGACTTTC.